This T cell receptor beta chain was recorded in a study of lymphopenia after photon versus proton radiotherapy (dated by TCRdb to between 2018 and 2020). Describing the broader study: The study compared the immunological effects of photon versus proton radiation therapy in patients with gastrointestinal tumors who developed high-grade lymphopenia. The 20 or so patients in the cohort had gastrointestinal tumors, were treated with either photon or proton therapy, and subsequently developed lymphopenia. The goal of the study was to describe how the two radiation modalities differ in their effects on the immune system.

This clone registers as medium-sized (0.01 to 0.1%) within its sample. Its antigen specificity is not known. No per-base quality is available; no much larger clone lies one base away. The CDR3 spans 16 residues, from the cysteine through the phenylalanine. Only CDR3 DNA remains: 48 bases, in frame from the first base. For CDR1 and CDR2, the germline V gene lists SGDLS and YYNGEE. For this chain, trimming is 4 bases at the V end and 3 bases at the J end, and the number of junction bases without a gene match is 8. Results and caveats for the whole study, not just this receptor: Across the cohort, an inverse correlation was found between a larger post-nadir drop in TCR diversity and overall survival time among patients who died. The survival association was examined only in patients who died, and the authors described better survival with proton therapy as a possibility, not as a demonstrated result. Proton-treated patients stayed relatively stable during treatment, while photon-treated patients lost naive T cells and TCR diversity and gained effector/memory populations. After the lymphocyte count nadir, oligoclonal expansion, especially of CD8+ Temra cells, was observed in photon-treated repertoires, and the drop in diversity was driven by this expansion.

Library method: the immunoSEQ multiplex PCR assay. Deep sequencing of rearranged TCR beta loci, alongside multiparametric flow cytometry, was used to profile T cell repertoires. TCRdb stores this immuneACCESS table with in-frame sequences only. Part of the clones is absent; in the studies checked, under half of the shortfall reflects unresolved V genes, and no reason is known for the rest. The table for this sample lists about 24,000 clones; around 84% of them were counted only once. The top ten constitute over 20% of the sample. This TCR came from a man aged 40-49 years with gastric cancer. Recombination linked TRBV9 to TRBJ2-2, and TRBD2 matches 8 of the central bases. The source material was peripheral blood, sampled from a patient treated with photon-based radiotherapy. The nucleotide sequence reads TGTGCCAGCAGCCCCCGACTAGCGAGATACACCGGGGAGCTGTTTTTT. This is translated as CASSPRLARYTGELFF.